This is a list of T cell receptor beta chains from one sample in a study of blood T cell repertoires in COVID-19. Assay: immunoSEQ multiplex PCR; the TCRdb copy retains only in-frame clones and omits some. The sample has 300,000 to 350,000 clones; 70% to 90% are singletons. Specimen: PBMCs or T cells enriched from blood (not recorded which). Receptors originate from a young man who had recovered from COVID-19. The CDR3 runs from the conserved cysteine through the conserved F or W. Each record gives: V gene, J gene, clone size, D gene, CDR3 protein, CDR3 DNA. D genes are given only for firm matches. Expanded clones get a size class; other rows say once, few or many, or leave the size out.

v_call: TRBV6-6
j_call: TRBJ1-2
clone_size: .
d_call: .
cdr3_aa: CASELANYGYTF
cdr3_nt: TGTGCCAGCGAGTTGGCTAACTATGGCTACACCTTC

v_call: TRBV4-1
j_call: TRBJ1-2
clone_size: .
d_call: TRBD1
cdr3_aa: CASSQVSGTGQYNYGYTF
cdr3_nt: TGCGCCAGCAGCCAAGTCTCCGGGACAGGGCAGTATAACTATGGCTACACCTTC

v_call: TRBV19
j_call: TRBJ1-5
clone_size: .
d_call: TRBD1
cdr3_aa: CASSLQGRQPQHF
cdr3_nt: TGTGCCAGTAGCCTACAGGGGAGGCAGCCCCAGCATTTT

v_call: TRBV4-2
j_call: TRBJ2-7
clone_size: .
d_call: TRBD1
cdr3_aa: CASSQAPAGGSYEQYF
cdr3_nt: TGTGCCAGCAGCCAAGCTCCCGCAGGGGGATCTTACGAGCAGTACTTC

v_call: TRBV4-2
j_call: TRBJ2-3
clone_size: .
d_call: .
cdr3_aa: CASVLDTDTQYF
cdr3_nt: TGTGCCAGCGTCCTAGATACAGATACGCAGTATTTT

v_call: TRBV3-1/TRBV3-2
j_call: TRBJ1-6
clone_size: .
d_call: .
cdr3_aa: CASSQGSGGSPLHF
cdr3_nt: TGTGCCAGCAGCCAAGGGTCGGGGGGTTCACCCCTCCACTTT

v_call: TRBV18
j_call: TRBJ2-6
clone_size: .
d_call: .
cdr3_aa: CASSPQGAGANVLTF
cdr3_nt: TGTGCCAGCTCACCACAGGGAGCCGGGGCCAACGTCCTGACTTTC

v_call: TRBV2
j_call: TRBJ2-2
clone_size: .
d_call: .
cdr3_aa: CASSWSRNTGELFF
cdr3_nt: TGTGCCAGCAGTTGGTCCAGAAACACCGGGGAGCTGTTTTTT

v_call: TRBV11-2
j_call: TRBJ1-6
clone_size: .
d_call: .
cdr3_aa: CASSFNLAAGSPLHF
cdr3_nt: TGTGCCAGCAGCTTTAATTTGGCCGCGGGGTCACCCCTCCACTTT

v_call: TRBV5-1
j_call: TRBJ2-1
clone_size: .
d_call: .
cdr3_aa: CASSLEPGAGSYNEQFF
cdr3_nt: TGCGCCAGCAGCTTGGAACCCGGGGCGGGATCCTACAATGAGCAGTTCTTC

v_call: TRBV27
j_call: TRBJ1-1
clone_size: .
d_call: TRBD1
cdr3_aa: CASKNRQGGGTTEAFF
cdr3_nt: TGTGCCAGTAAAAACCGACAGGGCGGTGGGACAACTGAAGCTTTCTTT

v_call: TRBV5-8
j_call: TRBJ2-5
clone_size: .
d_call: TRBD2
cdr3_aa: CASITGGASGTQYF
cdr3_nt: TGTGCCAGCATCACCGGGGGGGCCTCGGGGACCCAGTACTTC

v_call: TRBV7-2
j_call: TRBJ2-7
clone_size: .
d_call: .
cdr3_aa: CASSLLGVAAYEQYF
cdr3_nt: TGTGCCAGCAGCCTATTGGGAGTCGCCGCCTACGAGCAGTACTTC

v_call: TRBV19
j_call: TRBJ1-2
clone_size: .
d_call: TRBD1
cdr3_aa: CASSVAGTGGYGYTF
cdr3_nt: TGTGCCAGTAGTGTCGCCGGGACAGGGGGCTATGGCTACACCTTC

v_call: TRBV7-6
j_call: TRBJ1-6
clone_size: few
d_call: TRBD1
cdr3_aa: CASSRRTGGNSPLHF
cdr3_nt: TGTGCCAGCAGCCGACGGACAGGGGGAAATTCACCCCTCCACTTT

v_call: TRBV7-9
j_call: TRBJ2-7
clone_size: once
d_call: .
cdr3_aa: CASSLDRVGEQYF
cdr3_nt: TGTGCCAGCAGCTTAGACAGGGTCGGCGAGCAGTACTTC

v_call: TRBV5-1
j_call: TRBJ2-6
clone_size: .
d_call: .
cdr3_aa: CASSLVLSGANVLTF
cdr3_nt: TGCGCCAGCAGCTTGGTTCTCTCTGGGGCCAACGTCCTGACTTTC

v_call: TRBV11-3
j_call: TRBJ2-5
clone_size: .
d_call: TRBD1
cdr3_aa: CASSPGQGETQYF
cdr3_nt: TGTGCCAGCAGCCCGGGACAGGGTGAGACCCAGTACTTC

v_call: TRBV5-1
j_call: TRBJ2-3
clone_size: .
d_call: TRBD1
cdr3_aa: CASSLTGAADTQYF
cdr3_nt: TGCGCCAGCAGCTTAACAGGGGCGGCAGATACGCAGTATTTT

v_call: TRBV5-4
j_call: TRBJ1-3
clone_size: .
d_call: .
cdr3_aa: CASSPRMGNTIYF
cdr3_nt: TGTGCCAGCAGCCCTCGTATGGGAAACACCATATATTTT

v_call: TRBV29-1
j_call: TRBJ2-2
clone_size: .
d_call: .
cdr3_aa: CSVSGSNTGELFF
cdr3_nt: TGCAGCGTTTCAGGGTCGAACACCGGGGAGCTGTTTTTT

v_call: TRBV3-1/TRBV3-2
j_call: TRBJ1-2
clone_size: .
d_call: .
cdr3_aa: CASSQASRKGYTF
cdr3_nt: TGTGCCAGCAGCCAAGCGAGTCGTAAAGGCTACACCTTC

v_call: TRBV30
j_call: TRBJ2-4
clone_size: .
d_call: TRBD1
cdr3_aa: CAWGTGGSVSIQYF
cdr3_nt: TGTGCCTGGGGGACAGGGGGTAGCGTTTCGATTCAGTACTTC

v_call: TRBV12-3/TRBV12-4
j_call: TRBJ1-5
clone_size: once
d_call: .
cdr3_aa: CASEDSRAGAQHF
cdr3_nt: TGTGCCAGCGAAGACTCACGGGCGGGGGCCCAGCATTTT

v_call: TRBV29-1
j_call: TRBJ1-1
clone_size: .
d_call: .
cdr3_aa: CSVEVPGRSGTEAFF
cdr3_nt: TGCAGCGTTGAAGTGCCGGGGAGGAGTGGCACTGAAGCTTTCTTT

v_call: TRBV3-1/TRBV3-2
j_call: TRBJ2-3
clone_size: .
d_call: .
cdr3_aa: CATANGDTQYF
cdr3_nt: TGTGCCACCGCGAACGGAGATACGCAGTATTTT

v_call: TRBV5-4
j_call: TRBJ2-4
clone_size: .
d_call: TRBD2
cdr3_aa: CASSDASGGGGNIQYF
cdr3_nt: TGTGCCAGCAGCGACGCTAGCGGGGGGGGCGGAAACATTCAGTACTTC

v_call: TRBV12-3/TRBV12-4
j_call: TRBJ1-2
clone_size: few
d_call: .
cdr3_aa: CASSLGVNYGYTF
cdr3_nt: TGTGCCAGCAGTTTAGGAGTTAACTATGGCTACACCTTC

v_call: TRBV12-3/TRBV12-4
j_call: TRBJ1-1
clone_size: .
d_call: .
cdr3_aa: CASSFYGEAFF
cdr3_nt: TGTGCCAGCAGTTTTTACGGTGAAGCTTTCTTT

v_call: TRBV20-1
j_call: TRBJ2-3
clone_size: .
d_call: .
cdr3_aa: CSAIGDHTQYF
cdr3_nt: TGCAGTGCCATAGGGGATCATACGCAGTATTTT

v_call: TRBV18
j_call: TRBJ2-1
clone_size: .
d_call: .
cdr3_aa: CASSPETYNEQFF
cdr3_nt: TGTGCCAGCTCACCAGAGACCTACAATGAGCAGTTCTTC

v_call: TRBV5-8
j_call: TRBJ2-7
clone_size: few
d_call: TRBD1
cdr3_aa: CASSLAGRRTGKDEQYF
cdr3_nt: TGTGCCAGCAGCTTGGCCGGCAGACGGACAGGTAAAGACGAGCAGTACTTC

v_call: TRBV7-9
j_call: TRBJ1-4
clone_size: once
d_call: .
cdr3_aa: CASSLGFGGINEKLFF
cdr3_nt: TGTGCCAGCAGCTTAGGGTTTGGGGGGATAAATGAAAAACTGTTTTTT

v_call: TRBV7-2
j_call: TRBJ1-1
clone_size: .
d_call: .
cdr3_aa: CASSLKGDTEAFF
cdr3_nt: TGTGCCAGCAGCTTAAAGGGGGACACTGAAGCTTTCTTT

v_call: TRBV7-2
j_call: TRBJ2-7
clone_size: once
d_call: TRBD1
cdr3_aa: CASSPQGTSSYEQYF
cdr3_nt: TGTGCCAGCAGCCCACAGGGGACCAGCTCCTACGAGCAGTACTTC

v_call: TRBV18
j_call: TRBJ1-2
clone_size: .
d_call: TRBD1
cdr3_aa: CASSPGQGMDGYTF
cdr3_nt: TGTGCCAGCTCACCGGGACAGGGTATGGATGGCTACACCTTC

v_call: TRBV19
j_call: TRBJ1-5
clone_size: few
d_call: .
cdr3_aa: CASSIGQHSNQPQHF
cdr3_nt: TGTGCCAGTAGTATAGGACAGCATAGCAATCAGCCCCAGCATTTT

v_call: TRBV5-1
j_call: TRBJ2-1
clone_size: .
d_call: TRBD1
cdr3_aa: CASSTLDRGPNEQFF
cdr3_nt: TGCGCCAGCAGCACCCTGGACAGGGGCCCCAATGAGCAGTTCTTC

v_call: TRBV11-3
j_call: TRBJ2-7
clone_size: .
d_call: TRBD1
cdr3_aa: CASSLTNWTGHAYEQYF
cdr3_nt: TGTGCCAGCAGCCTTACCAACTGGACAGGACATGCCTACGAGCAGTACTTC

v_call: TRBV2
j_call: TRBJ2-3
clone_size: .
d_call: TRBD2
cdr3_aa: CASSNIAGQITDTQYF
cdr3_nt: TGTGCCAGCAGTAATATAGCGGGGCAAATCACAGATACGCAGTATTTT

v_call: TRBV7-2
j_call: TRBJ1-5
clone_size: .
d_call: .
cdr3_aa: CASSLEAGIQPQHF
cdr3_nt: TGTGCCAGCAGCTTAGAGGCCGGGATTCAGCCCCAGCATTTT

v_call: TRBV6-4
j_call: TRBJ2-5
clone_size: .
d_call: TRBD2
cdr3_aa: CASSANSGDQETQYF
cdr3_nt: TGTGCCAGCAGTGCTAATAGCGGGGACCAAGAGACCCAGTACTTC

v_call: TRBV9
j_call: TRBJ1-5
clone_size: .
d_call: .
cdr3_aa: CASSAQFNQPQHF
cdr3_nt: TGTGCCAGCAGCGCACAGTTCAATCAGCCCCAGCATTTT

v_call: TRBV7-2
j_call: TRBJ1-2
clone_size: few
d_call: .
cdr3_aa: CASSSYLGEGGYTF
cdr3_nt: TGTGCCAGCAGCTCATACTTAGGGGAAGGTGGCTACACCTTC

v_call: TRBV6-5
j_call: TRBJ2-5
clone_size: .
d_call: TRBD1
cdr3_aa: CASRPAFHRGGTQYF
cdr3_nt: TGTGCCAGCAGGCCGGCCTTTCACAGGGGTGGGACCCAGTACTTC

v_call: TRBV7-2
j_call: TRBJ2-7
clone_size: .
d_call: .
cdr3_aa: CASSLTAYEQYF
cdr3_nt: TGTGCCAGCAGCTTGACAGCCTACGAGCAGTACTTC

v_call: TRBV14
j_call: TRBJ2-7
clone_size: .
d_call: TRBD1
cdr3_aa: CASSQDLQGAYEQYF
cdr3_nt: TGTGCCAGCAGCCAAGATTTACAGGGGGCTTACGAGCAGTACTTC

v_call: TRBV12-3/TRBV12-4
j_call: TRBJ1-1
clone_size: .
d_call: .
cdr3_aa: CASSPQSNTEAFF
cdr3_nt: TGTGCCAGCAGCCCTCAGTCGAACACTGAAGCTTTCTTT

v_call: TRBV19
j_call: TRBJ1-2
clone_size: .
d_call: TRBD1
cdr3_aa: CASRKGQGASVYGYTF
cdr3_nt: TGTGCCAGTAGGAAGGGACAGGGGGCGTCGGTCTATGGCTACACCTTC